The following is a TCR beta chain sequence with its context. Here the gene names and germline are mouse. Sequencing ends 1 residue short of the CDR3 end; the germline J gene provides the rest. Clones were sequenced by immunoSEQ multiplex PCR, and TCRdb holds only the in-frame ones, with some missing. The data hold 48,000 or so clones, with 65% to 80% observed a single time. This record belongs to a study of tissue T cells after allogeneic stem cell transplantation. Germline CDR1 MSHET, CDR2 SYDVDS. CDR3 length equals 14 residues. The V end was cut by 4 bases, the J end by 4 bases, with 13 bases between.

The sequence derives from a pool of C57BL/6 mice in good health. V is TRBV29 and J is TRBJ1-2, with D possibly being TRBD1 (6 bases). Sequencing used sorted cells pooled from one or two spleens. The CDR3: CASSYNRAGSDYTF. CDR3 DNA (partial): TGTGCTAGCAGTTACAACAGGGCGGGCTCCGACTACACC.